The 5 T cell receptor beta chains below come from one sample, sequenced in a study of radiation and T cells in renal cell carcinoma. TCRdb keeps only in-frame clones here, not all; method: immunoSEQ multiplex PCR. In the table there are 150,000 to 160,000 clones, roughly 86% of which are singletons. Time point meaning: blood 2 weeks post-SBRT. Indicated treatment: 15 Gy SBRT to primary tumor, nephrectomy 4 weeks later. The sample in question was blood, obtained from a patient whose treatment included radiotherapy and nephrectomy. Receptors originate from a woman between 45 and 65 years old with renal cell carcinoma.

This chain joins TRBV4-1 and TRBJ2-7; D may match TRBD1 or TRBD2 (5 bases each). In germline, CDR1 is MGHRA, CDR2 YSYEKL. The CDR3 spans 13 residues. Trimming left V 5 bases short and J 3 bases short, with 11 bases between. CDR3 coding DNA: TGCGCCAGCAGCGCTGGGGGATACTACGAGCAGTACTTC. Translation: CASSAGGYYEQYF.

The chain combines TRBV4-1 with TRBJ2-7; D is uncertain. Trimming cost V 1 base and J 1 base, with 5 bases left between them. CDR3 length: 13 amino acids. CDR1 is MGHRA, CDR2 YSYEKL, per germline. The CDR3 sequence is CASSQVASYEQYF. CDR3 DNA: TGCGCCAGCAGCCAAGTAGCTTCCTACGAGCAGTACTTC.

V and J are TRBV9 and TRBJ1-1; 7 bases match TRBD1. V dropped 4 bases and J dropped 4; count of bases not matched to a gene: 10. Germline V gene sequence: CDR1 SGDLS, CDR2 YYNGEE. The CDR3 covers 15 residues. DNA for the CDR3: TGTGCCAGCAGCCTTAAGACAGGGTTGGGCACTGAAGCTTTCTTT. Amino acids: CASSLKTGLGTEAFF.

The J gene is TRBJ2-1, the V gene TRBV19, with D perhaps given as TRBD1 or TRBD2 (5 bases each). The CDR3 runs to 14 residues. Germline CDR1 and CDR2: LNHDA and SQIVND (reference sequence). V lost 1 base and J lost 5, with 9 bases in between. The CDR3 nucleotides read TGTGCCAGTAGTATAGTGACGGGGCACAATGAGCAGTTCTTC. It is translated as CASSIVTGHNEQFF.

The chain recombines TRBV9 with TRBJ2-7; D may be TRBD1 (6 bases). This CDR3 is 15 amino acids long. In germline, CDR1 is SGDLS, CDR2 YYNGEE. V was pared by 0 bases and J by 3 bases, with 13 bases between. The CDR3 DNA reads TGTGCCAGCAGCGTAGGGCAGGGGCTTAGCTACGAGCAGTACTTC. Protein: CASSVGQGLSYEQYF.